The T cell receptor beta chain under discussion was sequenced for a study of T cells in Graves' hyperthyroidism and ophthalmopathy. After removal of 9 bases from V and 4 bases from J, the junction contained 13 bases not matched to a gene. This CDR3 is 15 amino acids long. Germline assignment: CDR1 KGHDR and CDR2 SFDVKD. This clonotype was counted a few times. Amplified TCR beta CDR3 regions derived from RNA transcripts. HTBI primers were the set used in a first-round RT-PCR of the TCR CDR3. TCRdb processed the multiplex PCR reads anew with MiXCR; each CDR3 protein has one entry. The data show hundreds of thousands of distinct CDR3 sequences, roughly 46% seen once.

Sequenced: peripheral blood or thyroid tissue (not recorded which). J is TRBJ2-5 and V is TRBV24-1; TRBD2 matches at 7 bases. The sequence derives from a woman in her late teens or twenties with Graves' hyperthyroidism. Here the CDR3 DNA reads TGTGCCACCCGGTCGGAAGCGGGATCGGGAGAGACCCAGTACTTC. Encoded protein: CATRSEAGSGETQYF.